This is a list of T cell receptor beta chains from one sample in a study of blood T cell repertoires in COVID-19. Profiling relied on immunoSEQ multiplex PCR, and the TCRdb table lists in-frame clones only, not all of them. The sample lists 40,000 to 60,000 clones; approximately 87% were seen once. Sample: peripheral blood. The receptors stem from a woman aged 80 or older with COVID-19, enrolled during active disease. Each CDR3 is given with its conserved first and last residue. A D gene is named only where the DNA matches it firmly. Not every row has a clone size; where given, it reads once, few, many or a size class.

j_gene: TRBJ2-4
d_gene: -
v_gene: TRBV19
abundance: -
CDR3aa: CARSGGPLASGSKNIQYF
CDR3nt: TGTGCCAGAAGCGGAGGACCTTTAGCCTCGGGGTCCAAAAACATTCAGTACTTC

j_gene: TRBJ2-3
d_gene: TRBD2
v_gene: TRBV12-5
abundance: -
CDR3aa: CASGFGLEIDTQYF
CDR3nt: TGTGCTAGTGGTTTTGGACTAGAAATAGATACGCAGTATTTT

j_gene: TRBJ2-7
d_gene: -
v_gene: TRBV15
abundance: -
CDR3aa: CATSRELWTVSYEQYF
CDR3nt: TGTGCCACCAGCAGAGAATTGTGGACAGTTTCTTACGAGCAGTACTTC

j_gene: TRBJ2-1
d_gene: -
v_gene: TRBV6-5
abundance: -
CDR3aa: CGRARGRGYNEQFF
CDR3nt: TGTGGCAGGGCCCGGGGGAGGGGGTACAATGAGCAGTTCTTC

j_gene: TRBJ1-2
d_gene: -
v_gene: TRBV2
abundance: -
CDR3aa: CASSAGLEGKGTF
CDR3nt: TGTGCCAGCAGCGCTGGACTGGAAGGGAAGGGCACCTTC

j_gene: TRBJ2-5
d_gene: TRBD2
v_gene: TRBV15
abundance: -
CDR3aa: CATSRDYGLAGETQYF
CDR3nt: TGTGCCACCAGCAGAGATTATGGACTAGCGGGAGAGACCCAGTACTTC

j_gene: TRBJ1-2
d_gene: TRBD1
v_gene: TRBV7-2
abundance: -
CDR3aa: CASSLTQGAYGYTF
CDR3nt: TGTGCCAGCAGCTTAACACAGGGGGCCTATGGCTACACCTTC

j_gene: TRBJ1-1
d_gene: -
v_gene: TRBV19
abundance: -
CDR3aa: CASLKGGPNTEAFF
CDR3nt: TGTGCCAGCCTGAAGGGAGGACCGAACACTGAAGCTTTCTTT

j_gene: TRBJ1-5
d_gene: TRBD1
v_gene: TRBV19
abundance: -
CDR3aa: CASSPGTVGGQPQHF
CDR3nt: TGTGCCAGTAGTCCGGGGACAGTGGGAGGACAGCCCCAGCATTTT

j_gene: TRBJ1-5
d_gene: -
v_gene: TRBV7-2
abundance: -
CDR3aa: CASSLGRSQPQHF
CDR3nt: TGTGCCAGCAGCTTAGGAAGGAGTCAGCCCCAGCATTTT

j_gene: TRBJ1-5
d_gene: TRBD1
v_gene: TRBV6-5
abundance: -
CDR3aa: CASSRGQGVDQPQHF
CDR3nt: TGTGCCAGCAGCCGGGGACAGGGGGTGGATCAGCCCCAGCATTTT

j_gene: TRBJ1-2
d_gene: TRBD1
v_gene: TRBV19
abundance: once
CDR3aa: CASSRTGTMGYTF
CDR3nt: TGTGCCAGTAGCCGGACAGGGACTATGGGCTACACCTTC

j_gene: TRBJ1-5
d_gene: -
v_gene: TRBV5-6
abundance: -
CDR3aa: CASSQRGRRYSNQPQHF
CDR3nt: TGTGCCAGCAGCCAGAGAGGCAGAAGGTATAGCAATCAGCCCCAGCATTTT

j_gene: TRBJ1-3
d_gene: -
v_gene: TRBV27
abundance: -
CDR3aa: CASRRGQSSSGNTIYF
CDR3nt: TGTGCCAGCAGACGAGGGCAGTCAAGCTCTGGAAACACCATATATTTT

j_gene: TRBJ2-4
d_gene: TRBD1
v_gene: TRBV7-8
abundance: -
CDR3aa: CASSLGPGQGGSRIGKNIQYF
CDR3nt: TGTGCCAGCAGCTTAGGGCCGGGACAGGGAGGCTCGCGGATTGGCAAAAACATTCAGTACTTC

j_gene: TRBJ2-7
d_gene: -
v_gene: TRBV12-5
abundance: once
CDR3aa: CASGTGTLPYEQYF
CDR3nt: TGTGCTAGTGGGACCGGGACTCTACCTTACGAGCAGTACTTC

j_gene: TRBJ1-6
d_gene: -
v_gene: TRBV5-6
abundance: -
CDR3aa: CASSLASYNSPLHF
CDR3nt: TGTGCCAGCAGCTTGGCTTCCTATAATTCACCCCTCCACTTT

j_gene: TRBJ2-4
d_gene: TRBD2
v_gene: TRBV10-3
abundance: -
CDR3aa: CAISELAGGKNIQYF
CDR3nt: TGTGCCATCAGTGAACTAGCGGGGGGAAAAAACATTCAGTACTTC

j_gene: TRBJ1-6
d_gene: -
v_gene: TRBV14
abundance: few
CDR3aa: CASSQGRGMNSPLHF
CDR3nt: TGTGCCAGCAGCCAAGGCAGGGGAATGAATTCACCCCTCCACTTT

j_gene: TRBJ1-1
d_gene: TRBD1
v_gene: TRBV11-3
abundance: -
CDR3aa: CASSLGTGNTEAFF
CDR3nt: TGTGCCAGCAGCTTGGGGACAGGGAACACTGAAGCTTTCTTT

j_gene: TRBJ2-7
d_gene: TRBD1
v_gene: TRBV6-5
abundance: -
CDR3aa: CASSRDRVPSEQYF
CDR3nt: TGTGCCAGCAGCCGGGACAGGGTTCCATCCGAGCAGTACTTC

j_gene: TRBJ2-2
d_gene: TRBD1
v_gene: TRBV24-1
abundance: -
CDR3aa: CATSGATGGRGTGELFF
CDR3nt: TGTGCCACCAGTGGTGCAACAGGGGGCCGCGGCACCGGGGAGCTGTTTTTT

j_gene: TRBJ1-4
d_gene: -
v_gene: TRBV7-9
abundance: -
CDR3aa: CASTLTGGSGEKLFF
CDR3nt: TGTGCCAGCACCCTAACGGGGGGCTCAGGAGAAAAACTGTTTTTT

j_gene: TRBJ1-1
d_gene: -
v_gene: TRBV27
abundance: -
CDR3aa: CASSLSPLVRRENTEAFF
CDR3nt: TGTGCCAGCAGTTTATCTCCCCTTGTCAGGCGAGAGAACACTGAAGCTTTCTTT

j_gene: TRBJ1-6
d_gene: -
v_gene: TRBV7-9
abundance: -
CDR3aa: CASSLGGQSYNSPLHF
CDR3nt: TGTGCCAGCAGCTTAGGGGGCCAGTCCTATAATTCACCCCTCCACTTT

j_gene: TRBJ2-7
d_gene: -
v_gene: TRBV27
abundance: -
CDR3aa: CASSSKKDGIKNIHEQYF
CDR3nt: TGTGCCAGCAGTTCGAAAAAGGACGGGATAAAGAATATCCACGAGCAGTACTTC

j_gene: TRBJ1-2
d_gene: TRBD1
v_gene: TRBV6-6
abundance: -
CDR3aa: CASSWGTGRGAYGYTF
CDR3nt: TGTGCCAGCAGTTGGGGGACAGGGAGGGGCGCCTATGGCTACACCTTC

j_gene: TRBJ2-1
d_gene: -
v_gene: TRBV7-9
abundance: -
CDR3aa: CASVPQGPAGDEQFF
CDR3nt: TGTGCCAGCGTACCCCAGGGTCCCGCTGGGGATGAGCAGTTCTTC

j_gene: TRBJ2-1
d_gene: TRBD1
v_gene: TRBV11-3
abundance: once
CDR3aa: CASSSRPGGTYNEQFF
CDR3nt: TGTGCCAGCAGCTCACGGCCAGGGGGCACCTACAATGAGCAGTTCTTC

j_gene: TRBJ1-1
d_gene: -
v_gene: TRBV13
abundance: -
CDR3aa: CASSLPGKGRVTEAFF
CDR3nt: TGTGCCAGCAGCTTACCCGGCAAAGGGCGGGTCACTGAAGCTTTCTTT

j_gene: TRBJ2-7
d_gene: TRBD1
v_gene: TRBV19
abundance: -
CDR3aa: CASSRQGNSYEQYF
CDR3nt: TGTGCCAGTAGCCGACAGGGGAACTCCTACGAGCAGTACTTC

j_gene: TRBJ1-6
d_gene: TRBD1
v_gene: TRBV25-1
abundance: -
CDR3aa: CASNGGGKNSPLHF
CDR3nt: TGTGCCAGCAACGGAGGGGGCAAAAATTCACCCCTCCACTTT

j_gene: TRBJ2-3
d_gene: -
v_gene: TRBV5-6
abundance: -
CDR3aa: CASSRGAGTDTQYF
CDR3nt: TGTGCCAGCAGCCGCGGGGCCGGCACAGATACGCAGTATTTT

j_gene: TRBJ2-3
d_gene: TRBD2
v_gene: TRBV27
abundance: -
CDR3aa: CASSLWAGGPTDTQYF
CDR3nt: TGTGCCAGCAGTTTATGGGCGGGAGGGCCGACAGATACGCAGTATTTT

j_gene: TRBJ1-5
d_gene: TRBD1
v_gene: TRBV10-3
abundance: -
CDR3aa: CAISNPGQRNQPQHF
CDR3nt: TGTGCCATCAGTAATCCGGGACAGAGGAATCAGCCCCAGCATTTT

j_gene: TRBJ1-1
d_gene: -
v_gene: TRBV14
abundance: -
CDR3aa: CASSQIATSVRAFF
CDR3nt: TGTGCCAGCAGCCAGATCGCAACCTCTGTGAGAGCTTTCTTT

j_gene: TRBJ2-5
d_gene: -
v_gene: TRBV27
abundance: -
CDR3aa: CASSWGGLSKETQYF
CDR3nt: TGTGCCAGCAGTTGGGGGGGGCTTTCTAAAGAGACCCAGTACTTC

j_gene: TRBJ1-2
d_gene: -
v_gene: TRBV19
abundance: -
CDR3aa: CASRTGVNGYTF
CDR3nt: TGTGCCAGTAGGACAGGAGTTAATGGCTACACCTTC

j_gene: TRBJ2-7
d_gene: TRBD2
v_gene: TRBV7-2
abundance: -
CDR3aa: CASSLNSGAQYF
CDR3nt: TGTGCCAGCAGCTTGAATAGCGGGGCCCAGTACTTC

j_gene: TRBJ2-5
d_gene: TRBD1
v_gene: TRBV10-1
abundance: -
CDR3aa: CASSRDRQETQYF
CDR3nt: TGCGCCAGCAGTAGGGACAGGCAAGAGACCCAGTACTTC

j_gene: TRBJ1-4
d_gene: TRBD1
v_gene: TRBV6-5
abundance: -
CDR3aa: CASSSRGHANEKLFF
CDR3nt: TGTGCCAGCAGCTCGAGGGGGCACGCTAATGAAAAACTGTTTTTT

j_gene: TRBJ1-1
d_gene: -
v_gene: TRBV7-2
abundance: few
CDR3aa: CASSRFTGKLTEAFF
CDR3nt: TGTGCCAGCAGCAGATTTACAGGGAAACTCACTGAAGCTTTCTTT

j_gene: TRBJ2-3
d_gene: TRBD1
v_gene: TRBV11-2
abundance: once
CDR3aa: CASSLSLTGGRTDTQYF
CDR3nt: TGTGCCAGCAGCTTAAGCTTGACAGGGGGTCGAACAGATACGCAGTATTTT

j_gene: TRBJ2-4
d_gene: -
v_gene: TRBV9
abundance: -
CDR3aa: CASSPYSGGDIQYF
CDR3nt: TGTGCCAGCAGCCCTTACTCAGGAGGGGACATTCAGTACTTC

j_gene: TRBJ1-5
d_gene: TRBD1
v_gene: TRBV6-5
abundance: -
CDR3aa: CASRRQGASQPQHF
CDR3nt: TGTGCCAGCAGAAGACAGGGGGCGAGTCAGCCCCAGCATTTT

j_gene: TRBJ2-2
d_gene: TRBD1
v_gene: TRBV28
abundance: -
CDR3aa: CASSSGQGHTGELFF
CDR3nt: TGTGCCAGCAGTTCGGGACAGGGGCACACCGGGGAGCTGTTTTTT